The source of this T cell receptor (beta chain) is a study of T cells in women clearing cervical HPV infection. In the study overall: Controls were women whose single incident HPV16 infection cleared within 12 months without precancer or cancer. Controls gave blood once infection was undetectable; cases at lesion identification. Cases' blood sampling followed lesion detection by median around 160 days (90 to 200).

TCRdb's table, derived via immunoSEQ multiplex PCR, lists solely in-frame clones and lacks some. The listing records tens of thousands of clones. About this clone: The missing CDR3 end, 3 residues past where the read stops, is filled in from the germline J gene.

CDR3 length: 14 residues. The V segment lost 4 bases and the J segment 2 bases; nucleotides outside the gene matches: 4. The germline CDR1 and CDR2 sequences are SGHAT and FQDESV (reference sequence). Sequences were obtained from blood buffy coat. The clonotype was recovered from a woman aged 18-69 years with a cervical HPV16 infection that either progressed to CIN3+ or cleared (not recorded which). The rearrangement joins TRBV11-1 to TRBJ1-2; TRBD1 matches at 7 bases. Partial CDR3 DNA: TGTGCCAGCAGCTATTTACAGGGGAACTATGGC. It is translated as CASSYLQGNYG. The CDR3 reads in full as CASSYLQGNYGYTF.